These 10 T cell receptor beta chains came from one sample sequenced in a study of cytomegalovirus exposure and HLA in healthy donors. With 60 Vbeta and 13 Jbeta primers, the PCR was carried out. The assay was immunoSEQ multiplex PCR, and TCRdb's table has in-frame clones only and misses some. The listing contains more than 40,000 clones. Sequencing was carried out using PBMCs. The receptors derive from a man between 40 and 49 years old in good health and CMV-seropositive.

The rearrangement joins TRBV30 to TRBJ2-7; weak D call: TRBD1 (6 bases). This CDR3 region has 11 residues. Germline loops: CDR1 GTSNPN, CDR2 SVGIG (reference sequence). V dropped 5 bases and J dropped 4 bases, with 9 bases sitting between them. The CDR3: CAWGGRYEQYF. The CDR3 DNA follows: TGTGCCTGGGGGGGCCGGTACGAGCAGTACTTC.

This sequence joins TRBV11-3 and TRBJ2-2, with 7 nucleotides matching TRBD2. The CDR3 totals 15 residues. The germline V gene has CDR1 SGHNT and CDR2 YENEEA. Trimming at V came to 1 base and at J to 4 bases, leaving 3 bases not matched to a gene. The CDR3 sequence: CASSLARGGTGELFF. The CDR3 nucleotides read TGTGCCAGCAGCTTAGCACGCGGGGGCACCGGGGAGCTGTTTTTT.

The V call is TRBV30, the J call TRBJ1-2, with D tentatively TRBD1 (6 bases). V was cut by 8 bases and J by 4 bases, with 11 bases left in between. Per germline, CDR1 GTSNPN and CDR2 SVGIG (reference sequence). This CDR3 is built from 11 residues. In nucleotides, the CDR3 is TGTGCCCAGAACAGGGTCTATGGCTACACCTTC. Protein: CAQNRVYGYTF.

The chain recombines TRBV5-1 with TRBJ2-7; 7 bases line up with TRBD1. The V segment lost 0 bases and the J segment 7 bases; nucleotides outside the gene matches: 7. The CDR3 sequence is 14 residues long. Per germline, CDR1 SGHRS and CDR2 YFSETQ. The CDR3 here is CASSLEGAAWEQYF. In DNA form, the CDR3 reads TGCGCCAGCAGCTTGGAGGGGGCAGCTTGGGAGCAGTACTTC.

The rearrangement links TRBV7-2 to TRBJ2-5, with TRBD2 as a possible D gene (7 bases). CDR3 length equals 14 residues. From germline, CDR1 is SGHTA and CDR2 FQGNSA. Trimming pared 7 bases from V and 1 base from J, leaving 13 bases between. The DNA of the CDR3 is TGTGCCAGCACCACTGGGGGGGCCCAAGAGACCCAGTACTTC. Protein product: CASTTGGAQETQYF.

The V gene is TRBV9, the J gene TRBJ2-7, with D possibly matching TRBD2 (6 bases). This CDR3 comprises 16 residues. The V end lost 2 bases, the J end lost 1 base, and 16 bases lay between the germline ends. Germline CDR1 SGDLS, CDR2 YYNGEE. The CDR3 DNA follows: TGTGCCAGCAGCGTTGGCGGAGGGGCAGATTCCTACGAGCAGTACTTC. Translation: CASSVGGGADSYEQYF.

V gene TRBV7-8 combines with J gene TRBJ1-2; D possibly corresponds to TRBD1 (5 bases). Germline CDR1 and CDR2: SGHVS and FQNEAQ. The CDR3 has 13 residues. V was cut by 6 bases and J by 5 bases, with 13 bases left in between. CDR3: CASSLDRTYGYTF. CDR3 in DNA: TGTGCCAGCAGTCTCGACAGAACTTATGGCTACACCTTC.

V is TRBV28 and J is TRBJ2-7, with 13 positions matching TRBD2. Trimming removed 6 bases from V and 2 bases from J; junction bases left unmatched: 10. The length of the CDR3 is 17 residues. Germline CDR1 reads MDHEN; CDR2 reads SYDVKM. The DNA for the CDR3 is TGTGCCAGCAGCCATACTAGCGGGAGGGATCAGACCTACGAGCAGTACTTC. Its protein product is CASSHTSGRDQTYEQYF.

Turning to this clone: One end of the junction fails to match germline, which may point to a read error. DNA for the CDR3: TGTGCTAGCAGCCCCGTCCTGGGGACAGCTGGATGGACTGAAGATTTCTTT. It is translated as CASSPVLGTAGWTEDFF. V and J are TRBV7-7 and TRBJ1-1, with TRBD1 identical over 7 bases. Looked up from germline, CDR1 is SSHAT and CDR2 is FNYEAQ (reference sequence). This CDR3 has 17 residues.

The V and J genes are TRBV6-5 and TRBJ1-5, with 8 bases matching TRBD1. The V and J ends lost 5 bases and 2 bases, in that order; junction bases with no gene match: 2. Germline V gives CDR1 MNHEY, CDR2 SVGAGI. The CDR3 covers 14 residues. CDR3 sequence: CASSGGQGNQPQHF. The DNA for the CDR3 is TGTGCCAGCAGTGGGGGACAGGGCAATCAGCCCCAGCATTTT.